A single sample is the source of the 25 T cell receptor beta chains below, sequenced in a study of cytomegalovirus exposure and HLA in healthy donors. The primer mix had 60 Vbeta and 13 Jbeta primers. TCRdb keeps only in-frame clones here, not all; method: immunoSEQ multiplex PCR. The sample lists 150,000 or so clones, 60% to 85% occurring once. Sequencing was performed on PBMCs. The receptors originated from a woman between 35 and 50 years old in good health and CMV-seronegative.

This sequence joins TRBV6-8 and TRBJ1-5, with D tentatively TRBD1 (5 bases). There are 14 residues in the CDR3. Germline V CDR1 and CDR2: MNHGY, SAAAGT. The ends were cut back, 6 bases at V and 4 bases at J, with 13 bases in the middle. CDR3: CASRRDRYNQPQHF. The DNA of the CDR3 is TGTGCCAGCAGGCGAGACAGATATAATCAGCCCCAGCATTTT.

The gene calls are TRBV28 and TRBJ2-3; TRBD1 might be the D (6 bases). The germline V gene encodes CDR1 MDHEN and CDR2 SYDVKM. CDR3 length equals 16 residues. V was clipped by 6 bases and J by 3 bases, with 19 bases between them. CDR3: CASRGSSGQQTDTQYF. DNA of the CDR3: TGTGCCAGCAGAGGATCCTCGGGACAACAGACAGATACGCAGTATTTT. The complete variable domain, with remaining parts taken from reference TRBV28 and TRBJ2-3, reads DVKVTQSSRYLVKRTGEKVFLECVQDMDHENMFWYRQDPGLGLRLIYFSYDVKMKEKGDIPEGYSVSREKKERFSLILESASTNQTSMYLCASRGSSGQQTDTQYFGPGTRLTVL.

The chain couples TRBV4-2 to TRBJ2-7, with 10 bases fitting TRBD2. The CDR3 is 18 residues long. In germline, CDR1 is LGHNA, CDR2 YNFKEQ. J gave up 1 base and V 1 base, and 10 bases lay outside the gene matches. The CDR3 sequence is CASSQVTAGGVKSYEQYF. Here the CDR3 DNA reads TGTGCCAGCAGCCAAGTTACAGCGGGGGGGGTTAAGTCCTACGAGCAGTACTTC.

Remarks on this clone: Mismatch with germline at one junction end may stem from a read error. The V gene is TRBV7-7, the J gene TRBJ1-2, with a tentative D call TRBD1 (6 bases). The germline V gene encodes CDR1 SSHAT and CDR2 FNYEAQ (reference sequence). The CDR3 sequence is 16 residues long. The CDR3: CASSLDGEGGSYGYTF. CDR3 coding DNA: TGTGCTAGCAGCTTAGACGGGGAGGGGGGATCCTATGGCTACACCTTC.

This clone has only one observation. Here the CDR3 DNA reads TGTGCCACCAGGGTAGGCGGCGGCTACACCTTC. This codes for CATRVGGGYTF. The chain couples TRBV28 to TRBJ1-2; perhaps TRBD1 as D (5 bases). Trimming removed 10 bases from V and 8 bases from J, with 14 bases in between. The CDR3 has 11 residues. Germline values: CDR1 MDHEN, CDR2 SYDVKM.

The chain carries TRBV5-1 and TRBJ2-7; 12 positions match TRBD1. CDR1 SGHRS and CDR2 YFSETQ come from the germline V gene. With 4 bases clipped from V and 7 bases from J, the junction kept 9 bases outside the gene matches. The CDR3 has 15 amino acids. The CDR3 nucleotides read TGCGCCAGCAGCATAGAGGGACAGGGGGCGCGGGAGCAGTACTTC. It specifies CASSIEGQGAREQYF.

This chain joins TRBV6-6 and TRBJ1-2, with 8 positions matching TRBD1. Germline V gene data show CDR1 as MNHNY and CDR2 as SVGAGI (reference sequence). Trimming cost V 2 bases and J 7 bases; bases outside gene matches: 9. The CDR3 contains 15 residues. CDR3 sequence: CASSYPGQGGSGYTF. CDR3 bases: TGTGCCAGCAGTTACCCCGGACAGGGTGGGTCTGGCTACACCTTC.

The V and J genes are TRBV5-1 and TRBJ2-2; D may be TRBD1 (5 bases). The CDR3 totals 17 residues. Germline V gives CDR1 SGHRS, CDR2 YFSETQ. Trimming took off 4 bases at V and 5 bases at J, with 21 bases between the two ends. The CDR3 nucleotides read TGCGCCAGCAGCCTACGGACACAGCAGGGTTTGACCGGGGAGCTGTTTTTT. Translation: CASSLRTQQGLTGELFF.

The V call is TRBV28, the J call TRBJ1-1; 9 bases are a match to TRBD1. The CDR3 has 14 residues. V trimming: 5 bases; J trimming: 4 bases; junction bases outside the gene matches: 5. Germline CDR1 MDHEN, CDR2 SYDVKM. The CDR3 region is CASSPLTGGTEAFF. The CDR3 DNA sequence: TGTGCCAGCAGTCCCTTGACAGGGGGCACTGAAGCTTTCTTT.

This sequence joins TRBV5-6 and TRBJ1-1; D is ambiguous. CDR1 is SGHDT and CDR2 is YYEEEE in the germline V gene. CDR3 length: 15 amino acids. Trimming removed 3 bases from V and 4 bases from J, with 16 bases in between. CDR3 sequence reads: CASSSKTLLGTEAFF. The CDR3 region has the DNA TGTGCCAGCAGCTCTAAAACCCTTCTAGGCACTGAAGCTTTCTTT.

The chain joins TRBV27 to TRBJ2-1; the match to TRBD2 covers 7 bases. The germline V gene encodes CDR1 MNHEY and CDR2 SMNVEV (reference sequence). Trimming removed 2 bases from V and 9 bases from J; junction bases left unmatched: 4. The CDR3 totals 13 residues. The CDR3 loop reads CASSLQRGLEQFF. The CDR3, as DNA: TGTGCCAGCAGTTTACAGCGGGGTCTTGAGCAGTTCTTC.

The gene calls are TRBV13 and TRBJ2-5; D ambiguous. In germline, CDR1 is PRHDT, CDR2 FYEKMQ (reference sequence). CDR3 length: 15 amino acids. The ends were cut back, 5 bases at V and 5 bases at J, with 18 bases in the middle. The CDR3 reads CASSPPVSGWETQYF. The DNA of the CDR3 is TGTGCCAGCAGCCCCCCCGTATCAGGCTGGGAGACCCAGTACTTC.

The V and J genes are TRBV6-4 and TRBJ2-1; 10 bases align to TRBD1. This CDR3 comprises 14 residues. J gave up 3 bases and V 8 bases, and 4 bases lay outside the gene matches. Germline V gene data show CDR1 as MRHNA and CDR2 as SNTAGT. The CDR3 sequence: CASGQGGDYNEQFF. The CDR3, as DNA: TGTGCCAGCGGACAGGGGGGGGACTACAATGAGCAGTTCTTC.

This clone was seen more than once but under ten times. The gene calls are TRBV7-8 and TRBJ1-5; D is ambiguous. This CDR3 is built from 16 residues. Trimming removed 5 bases at V and 1 base at J, with 15 bases between. Germline loops: CDR1 SGHVS, CDR2 FQNEAQ. CDR3 sequence reads: CASSQIRSRSNQPQHF. The CDR3 nucleotides are TGTGCCAGCAGCCAAATACGCTCCAGGAGCAATCAGCCCCAGCATTTT.

The chain couples TRBV2 to TRBJ1-2; D is ambiguous. The V and J ends lost 1 base and 8 bases respectively, with 17 bases between them. CDR1 SNHLY and CDR2 FYNNEI come from the germline V gene. CDR3 length: 15 amino acids. In nucleotides, the CDR3 is TGTGCCAGCAGTGAAGGGGCTGGCGGGAAGAAAGGCTACACCTTC. The encoded protein is CASSEGAGGKKGYTF.

V is TRBV5-1 and J is TRBJ2-6, with D perhaps TRBD2 (6 bases). The CDR3 spans 16 residues. In germline, CDR1 is SGHRS, CDR2 YFSETQ. V was clipped by 4 bases and J by 0 bases, with 11 bases between them. The CDR3 DNA sequence: TGCGCCAGCAGCCCCCTGGGGGGCTCTGGGGCCAACGTCCTGACTTTC. Protein: CASSPLGGSGANVLTF.

Remarks on this clone: An end of the junction differs from the germline gene, which may be a read error. The CDR3 is CASSLGLAGTYAQYF. In DNA, the CDR3 is TGTGCCAGCAGCTTAGGTCTAGCGGGAACCTACGCGCAGTACTTC. J is TRBJ2-7 and V is TRBV7-9, with 9 nucleotides matching TRBD2. Germline V gene lookup returns CDR1 SEHNR and CDR2 FQNEAQ (reference sequence). The CDR3 contains 15 residues.

The chain employs TRBV9 and TRBJ2-7; D might be TRBD2 (5 bases). The CDR3 totals 13 residues. CDR1 and CDR2 (germline): SGDLS, YYNGEE. With 4 bases removed from V and 2 bases from J, the gap between germline ends came to 10 bases. In DNA, the CDR3 is TGTGCCAGCAGCCCGGCTAGCACCTACGAGCAGTACTTC. This codes for CASSPASTYEQYF.

V usage is TRBV25-1 and J usage is TRBJ2-2; possible D gene TRBD2, 6 bases. CDR1 and CDR2 (germline): MGHDK, SYGVNS. The CDR3 runs to 15 residues. V was trimmed by 5 bases and J by 7 bases, leaving 17 bases between them. This CDR3 is CASSPRVGGYGELFF. CDR3 DNA: TGTGCCAGCAGTCCTAGGGTGGGAGGTTACGGGGAGCTGTTTTTT.

The chain carries TRBV5-5 and TRBJ1-6; maybe TRBD1 (5 bases). CDR3 length equals 17 residues. From germline, CDR1 is SGHKS and CDR2 YYEKEE (reference sequence). V was pared by 2 bases and J by 7 bases, with 19 bases between. In DNA, the CDR3 is TGTGCCAGCAGCTTCCCCGGGAGGGACTTCTCCAATTCACCCCTCCACTTT. Its protein is CASSFPGRDFSNSPLHF.

The V and J genes are TRBV2 and TRBJ1-2; 7 bases are a match to TRBD1. Losses at the gene ends were 8 bases for V and 2 bases for J; bases not matched to a gene: 11. There are 15 residues in the CDR3. The V gene's germline CDR1 is SNHLY and CDR2 FYNNEI. Here the CDR3 reads CASSSSPGQNYGYTF. The CDR3 coding sequence is TGTGCCAGCTCGAGTAGCCCGGGACAGAACTATGGCTACACCTTC.

The chain has TRBV6-1 and TRBJ1-2; D is possibly TRBD1 (6 bases). The CDR3 runs 13 residues. The germline CDR1 and CDR2 sequences are MNHNS and SASEGT. Trimming pared 1 base from V and 7 bases from J, leaving 10 bases between. In DNA, the CDR3 is TGTGCCAGCAGTGAAGACGGCAGGGGTGGCTACACCTTC. Amino acids: CASSEDGRGGYTF.

This clone turned up a few times. Its ends do not fully match the called genes, so a read error is possible. The V gene is TRBV6-1, the J gene TRBJ2-2; 7 nucleotides line up with TRBD1. The CDR3 totals 16 residues. Germline loops: CDR1 MNHNS, CDR2 SASEGT. The CDR3 DNA follows: TGTGCCAGCAGTGGCCTAGGGGGCTACGAACACCGGGGAGCTGTTTTT. As protein: CASSGLGGYEHRGAVF.

Notes on this clone: Mismatch with germline at one junction end may stem from a read error. This chain uses TRBV6-6 with TRBJ1-5; TRBD1 agrees at 8 bases. CDR1 is MNHNY, CDR2 SVGAGI, per germline (reference sequence). This CDR3 contains 16 residues. The CDR3 sequence is CANSFDRGISNQPQHF. For the CDR3, the DNA is TGTGCCAACAGTTTTGACAGGGGAATTTCCAATCAGCCCCAGCATTTT.

The chain couples TRBV6-6 to TRBJ2-5; 8 nucleotides agree with TRBD1. The CDR3 contains 14 residues. V trimming: 2 bases; J trimming: 11 bases; junction bases outside the gene matches: 10. CDR1 and CDR2 from the germline V gene are MNHNY and SVGAGI (reference sequence). CDR3 loop: CASSYPDRVREQYF. CDR3 nucleotides: TGTGCCAGCAGTTACCCGGACAGGGTTCGGGAGCAGTACTTC.